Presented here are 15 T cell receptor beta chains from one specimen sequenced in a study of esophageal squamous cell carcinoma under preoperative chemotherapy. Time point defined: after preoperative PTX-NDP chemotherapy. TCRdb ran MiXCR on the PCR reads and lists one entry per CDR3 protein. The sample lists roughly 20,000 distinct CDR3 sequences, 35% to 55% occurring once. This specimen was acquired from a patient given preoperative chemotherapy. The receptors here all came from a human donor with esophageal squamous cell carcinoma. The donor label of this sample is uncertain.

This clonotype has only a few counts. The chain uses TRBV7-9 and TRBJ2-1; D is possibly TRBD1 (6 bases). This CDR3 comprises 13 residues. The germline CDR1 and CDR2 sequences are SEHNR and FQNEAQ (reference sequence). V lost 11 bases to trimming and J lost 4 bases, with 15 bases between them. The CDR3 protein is CAGRNRDYNEQFF. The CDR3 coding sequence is TGTGCCGGAAGGAACAGGGATTACAATGAGCAGTTCTTC.

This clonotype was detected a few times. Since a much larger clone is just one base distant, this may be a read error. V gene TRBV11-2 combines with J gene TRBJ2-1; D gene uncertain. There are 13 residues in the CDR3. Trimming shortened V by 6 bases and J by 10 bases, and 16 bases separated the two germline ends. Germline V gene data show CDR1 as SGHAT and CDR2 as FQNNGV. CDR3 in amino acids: CASSTNTNYEQFF. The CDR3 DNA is TGTGCCAGCAGTACAAACACAAACTACGAGCAGTTCTTC.

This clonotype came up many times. In DNA, the CDR3 is TGTGCCAGCAGCTCACCCGACAGGAAGTACAATGAGCAGTTCTTC. Amino acids: CASSSPDRKYNEQFF. This rearrangement joins TRBV7-2 to TRBJ2-1, with D possibly being TRBD1 (6 bases). CDR3 length: 15 residues. The V gene lost 4 bases and the J gene lost 4 bases, with 14 bases spanning the gap. The germline V gene has CDR1 SGHTA and CDR2 FQGNSA.

In DNA, the CDR3 is TGTGCCAGCAGCTTTGATGGAGCCGGGACAGGGAATAATGAGCAGTTCTTC. This encodes CASSFDGAGTGNNEQFF. The chain has TRBV7-2 and TRBJ2-1, with TRBD1 matching 9 bases. With 3 bases clipped from V and 7 bases from J, the junction kept 13 bases outside the gene matches. Germline lookup yields CDR1 SGHTA and CDR2 FQGNSA. The CDR3 spans 17 residues.

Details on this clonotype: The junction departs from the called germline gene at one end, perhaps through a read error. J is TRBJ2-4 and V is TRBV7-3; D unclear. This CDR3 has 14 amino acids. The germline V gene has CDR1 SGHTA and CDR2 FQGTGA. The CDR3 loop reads CASRARRAKDMQYF. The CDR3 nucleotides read TGTGCCAGCAGGGCGCGGCGAGCCAAAGACATGCAGTACTTT.

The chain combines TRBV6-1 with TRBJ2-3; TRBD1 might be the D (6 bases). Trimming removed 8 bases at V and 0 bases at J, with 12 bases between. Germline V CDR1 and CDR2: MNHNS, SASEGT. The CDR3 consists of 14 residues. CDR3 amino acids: CASRRTESTDTQYF. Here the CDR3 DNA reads TGTGCCAGCCGAAGGACAGAAAGCACAGATACGCAGTATTTT.

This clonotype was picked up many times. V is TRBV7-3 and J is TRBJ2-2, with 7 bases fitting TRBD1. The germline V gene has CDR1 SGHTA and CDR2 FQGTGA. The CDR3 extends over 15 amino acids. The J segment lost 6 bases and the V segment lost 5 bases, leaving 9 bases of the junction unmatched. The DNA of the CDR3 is TGTGCCAGCAGCCGCGACAGGGTAGGAGCCGGGGAGCTGTTTTTT. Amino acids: CASSRDRVGAGELFF.

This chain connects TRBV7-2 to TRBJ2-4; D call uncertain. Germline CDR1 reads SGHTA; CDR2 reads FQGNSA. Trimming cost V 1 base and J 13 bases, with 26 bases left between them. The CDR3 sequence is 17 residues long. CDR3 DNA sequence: TGTGCCAGCAGCTTAGGTCTCGCAGGCCGTGCCCAAAAGATCCAGTACTTC. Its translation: CASSLGLAGRAQKIQYF.

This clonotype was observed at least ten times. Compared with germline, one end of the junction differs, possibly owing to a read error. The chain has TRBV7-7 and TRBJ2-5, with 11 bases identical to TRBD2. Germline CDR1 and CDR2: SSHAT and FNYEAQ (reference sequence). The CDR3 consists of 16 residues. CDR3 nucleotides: TGTGCTAGCAGCTCGCTAGCGGGGGGCTTTGAAGAGACCCAGTACTTC. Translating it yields CASSSLAGGFEETQYF.

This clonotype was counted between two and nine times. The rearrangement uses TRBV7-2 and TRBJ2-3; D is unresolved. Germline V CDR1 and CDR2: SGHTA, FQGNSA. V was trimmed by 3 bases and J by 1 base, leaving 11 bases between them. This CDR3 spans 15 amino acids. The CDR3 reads CASSFDGARTDTQYF. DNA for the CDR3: TGTGCCAGCAGCTTCGACGGCGCCCGCACAGATACGCAGTATTTT.

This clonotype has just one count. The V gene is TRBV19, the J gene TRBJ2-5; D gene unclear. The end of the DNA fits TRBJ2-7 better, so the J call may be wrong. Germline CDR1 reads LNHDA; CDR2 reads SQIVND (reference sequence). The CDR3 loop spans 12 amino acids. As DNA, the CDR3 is TGTGCCAGTAGTGGGCCCCCCTACGAGCAGTACTTC. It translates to CASSGPPYEQYF.

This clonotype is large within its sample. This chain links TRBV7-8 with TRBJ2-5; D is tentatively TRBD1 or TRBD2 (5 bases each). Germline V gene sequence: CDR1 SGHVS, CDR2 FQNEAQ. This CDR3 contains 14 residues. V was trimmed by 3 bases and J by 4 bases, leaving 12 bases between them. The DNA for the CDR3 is TGTGCCAGCAGCTTGGGGGTTTGGGGAGAGACCCAGTACTTC. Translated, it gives CASSLGVWGETQYF.

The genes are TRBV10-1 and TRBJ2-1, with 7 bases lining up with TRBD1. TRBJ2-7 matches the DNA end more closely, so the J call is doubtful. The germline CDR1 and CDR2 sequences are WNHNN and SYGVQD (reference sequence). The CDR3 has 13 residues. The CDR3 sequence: CASSPTGTAEQYF. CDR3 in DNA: TGCGCCAGCAGCCCAACCGGGACAGCCGAGCAGTACTTC.

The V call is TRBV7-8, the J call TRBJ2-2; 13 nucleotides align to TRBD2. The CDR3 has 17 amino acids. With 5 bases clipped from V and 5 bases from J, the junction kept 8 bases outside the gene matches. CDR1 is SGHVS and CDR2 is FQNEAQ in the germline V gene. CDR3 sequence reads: CASSPRTSGSRTGELFF. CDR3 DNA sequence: TGTGCCAGCAGCCCTCGGACTAGCGGGAGTAGGACCGGGGAGCTGTTTTTT.

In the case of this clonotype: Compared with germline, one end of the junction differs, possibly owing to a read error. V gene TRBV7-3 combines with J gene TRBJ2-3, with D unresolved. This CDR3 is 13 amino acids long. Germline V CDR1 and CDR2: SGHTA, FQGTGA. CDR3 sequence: CASSPDAKDTQYF. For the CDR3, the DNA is TGTGCCAGCAGCCCAGACGCCAAAGACACTCAGTATTTC. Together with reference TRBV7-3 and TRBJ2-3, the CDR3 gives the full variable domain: GAGVSQTPSNKVTEKGKYVELRCDPISGHTALYWYRQSLGQGPEFLIYFQGTGAADDSGLPNDRFFAVRPEGSVSTLKIQRTERGDSAVYLCASSPDAKDTQYFGPGTRLTVL.